What follows describes a single T cell receptor (beta chain). This specimen comes from a study of blood T cell repertoires in COVID-19. Across the whole study: The United States, Italy and Spain provided the acute and convalescent COVID-19 samples. T cells, B-cell-depleted T cells, or PBMCs supplied cDNA or gDNA.

In the authors' methods: Amplification with reference gene primers provided the estimates of nucleated cell counts. Profiled with immunoSEQ multiplex PCR; TCRdb holds only in-frame clones, not every one. The V and J calls and clone size come from that table; D and trimming were worked out from the DNA. Among roughly 100,000 clones listed, roughly 90% were seen once. This CDR3 comprises 18 residues. The V gene lost 1 base and the J gene lost 6 bases, with 19 bases spanning the gap. Germline CDR1 is MNHNS and CDR2 is SASEGT. Source material: peripheral blood. The V and J genes are TRBV6-1 and TRBJ1-6; no firm D call. The TCR sequence derives from a woman between 55 and 75 years old with acute or convalescent COVID-19. CDR3: CASSEVPLESAANSPLHF. CDR3 bases: TGTGCCAGCAGTGAAGTTCCCCTAGAGTCGGCGGCTAATTCACCCCTCCACTTT.